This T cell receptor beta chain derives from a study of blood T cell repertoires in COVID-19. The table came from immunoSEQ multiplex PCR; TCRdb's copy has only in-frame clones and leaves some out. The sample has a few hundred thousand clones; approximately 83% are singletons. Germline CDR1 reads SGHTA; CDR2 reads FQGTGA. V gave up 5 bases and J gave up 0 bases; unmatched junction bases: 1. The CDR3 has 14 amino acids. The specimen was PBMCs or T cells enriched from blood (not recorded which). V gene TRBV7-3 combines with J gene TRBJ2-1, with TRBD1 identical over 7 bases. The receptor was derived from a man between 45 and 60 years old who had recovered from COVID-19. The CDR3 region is CASSRDSSYNEQFF. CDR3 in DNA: TGTGCCAGCAGCCGGGACAGCTCCTACAATGAGCAGTTCTTC.